This T cell receptor beta chain was captured in a study of STAT5B mutations in CD4+ large granular lymphocyte leukemia. To note about this clone: Its antigen is as yet unknown.

CDR1 and CDR2 from the germline V gene are MDHEN and SYDVKM. The CDR3 consists of 13 residues. V lost 7 bases and J lost 4, with 13 bases in between. Study-wide results and limits: Compared with healthy controls (2/35), patient top clones favored TRBV06 (8/27). Patient CD4-sorted repertoires stayed more clonal than healthy ones after leukemic-clone removal.

Original data processing: The detection floor for productive clonotype frequency was 2.59 x 10-5. The table came from immunoSEQ multiplex PCR; TCRdb's copy has only in-frame clones and leaves some out. From that table come the V and J calls and clone size; the DNA was used to work out D and trimming. The sample lists just over 40,000 clones; roughly 80% were seen once. Sequencing was carried out using CD4+ T cells from blood buffy coats. This clonotype was obtained from a human donor in good health. The J gene is TRBJ1-1, the V gene TRBV28; D might be TRBD1 (6 bases). The CDR3, as DNA: TGTGCCAGCACGGGGGGCGCACCCACTGAAGCTTTCTTT. Protein: CASTGGAPTEAFF.